This TCR beta chain derives from a study of T cell clones after liver transplantation. Looking at the study overall: Tolerant meant at least one year fully off immunosuppression without liver enzymes above twice normal.

CDR3 length: 14 amino acids. CDR1 and CDR2 (germline): SGHDT, YYEEEE. Between the trimmed V and J ends, which lost 0 bases and 8 bases, there was a span of 14 bases. Thawed unstimulated PBMCs were FACS-sorted by CD3, CD4 and CD8 into two populations. Sequenced by immunoSEQ multiplex PCR; TCRdb stores in-frame clones only, minus some. The table shows around 43,000 clones, with roughly 84% occurring only once. The V gene is TRBV5-6, the J gene TRBJ1-2; D might be TRBD1 (5 bases). The source of this sequence is a human patient who received a liver transplant. The graft donor may account for some of the T cells. Sample: CD4+ T cells from blood, taken 24 months after liver transplant. DNA of the CDR3: TGTGCCAGCAGCTTGGTAGGGACCCCGGAGGGCTACACCTTC. Encoded protein: CASSLVGTPEGYTF.